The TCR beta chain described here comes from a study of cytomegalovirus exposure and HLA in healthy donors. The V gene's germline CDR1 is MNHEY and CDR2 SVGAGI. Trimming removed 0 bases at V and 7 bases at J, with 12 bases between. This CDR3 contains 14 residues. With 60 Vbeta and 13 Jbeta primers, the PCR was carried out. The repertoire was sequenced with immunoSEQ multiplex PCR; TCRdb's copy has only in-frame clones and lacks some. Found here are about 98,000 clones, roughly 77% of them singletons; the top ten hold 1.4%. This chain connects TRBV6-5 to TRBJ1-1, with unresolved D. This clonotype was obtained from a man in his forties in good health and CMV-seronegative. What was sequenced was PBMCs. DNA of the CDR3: TGTGCCAGCAGTTACTCGGCCGGAGAATATGAAGCTTTCTTT. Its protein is CASSYSAGEYEAFF.